The clone carrying this TCR beta chain was observed a handful of times. This specimen belongs to a study of cytomegalovirus exposure and HLA in healthy donors. Germline lookup yields CDR1 LNHNV and CDR2 YYDKDF (reference sequence). The CDR3 contains 19 residues. J gave up 2 bases and V 5 bases, and 14 bases lay outside the gene matches. The PCR was carried out with 60 Vbeta primers and 13 Jbeta primers. Produced via immunoSEQ multiplex PCR; TCRdb's table is partial and in-frame only. The sample shows about 130,000 clones, roughly 79% of them seen only once. The receptor was isolated from a woman aged 50 to 60 in good health and CMV-seronegative. The sample taken for sequencing was PBMCs. The chain recombines TRBV15 with TRBJ1-5, with 11 bases identical to TRBD1. The CDR3 loop reads CATSPAGTGGVIGNQPQHF. CDR3 nucleotide sequence: TGTGCCACCAGCCCTGCCGGGACAGGGGGAGTAATCGGCAATCAGCCCCAGCATTTT.